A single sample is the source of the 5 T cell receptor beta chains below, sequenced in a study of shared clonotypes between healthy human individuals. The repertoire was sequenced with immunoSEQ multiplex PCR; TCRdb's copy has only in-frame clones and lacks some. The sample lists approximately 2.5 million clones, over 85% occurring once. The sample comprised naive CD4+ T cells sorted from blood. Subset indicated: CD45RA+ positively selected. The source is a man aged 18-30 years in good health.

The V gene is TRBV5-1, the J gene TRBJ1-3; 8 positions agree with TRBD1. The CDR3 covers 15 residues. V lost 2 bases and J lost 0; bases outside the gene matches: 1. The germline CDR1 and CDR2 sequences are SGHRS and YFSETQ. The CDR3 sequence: CASSFRGPSGNTIYF. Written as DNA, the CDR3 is TGCGCCAGCAGCTTCAGGGGGCCCTCTGGAAACACCATATATTTT.

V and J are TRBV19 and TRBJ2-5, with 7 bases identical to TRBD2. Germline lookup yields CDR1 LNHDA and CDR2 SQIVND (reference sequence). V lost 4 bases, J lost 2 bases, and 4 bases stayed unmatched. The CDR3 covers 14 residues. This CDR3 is CASSSSGVQETQYF. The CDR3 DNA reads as TGTGCCAGTAGTAGCAGCGGGGTACAAGAGACCCAGTACTTC.

The CDR3 reads CATRSWDLGEQYF. CDR3 bases: TGTGCCACCAGGTCCTGGGATCTCGGCGAGCAGTACTTC. This chain connects TRBV15 to TRBJ2-7; no reliable D call. With 6 bases removed from V and 6 bases from J, the gap between germline ends came to 15 bases. The CDR3 runs 13 residues. Looked up from germline, CDR1 is LNHNV and CDR2 is YYDKDF (reference sequence).

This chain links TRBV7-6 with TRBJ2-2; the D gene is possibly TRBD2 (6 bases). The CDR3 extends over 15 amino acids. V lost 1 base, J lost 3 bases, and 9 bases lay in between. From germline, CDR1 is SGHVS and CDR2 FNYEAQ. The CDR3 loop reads CASSLVAEHTGELFF. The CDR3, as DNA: TGTGCCAGCAGCTTAGTAGCGGAGCACACCGGGGAGCTGTTTTTT.

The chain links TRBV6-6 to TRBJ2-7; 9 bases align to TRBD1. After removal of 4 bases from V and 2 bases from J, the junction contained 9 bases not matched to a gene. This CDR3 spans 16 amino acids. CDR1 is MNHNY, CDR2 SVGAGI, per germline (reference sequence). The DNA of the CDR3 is TGTGCCAGCAGTTCTCATCCGGGACAGGGCACCTACGAGCAGTACTTC. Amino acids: CASSSHPGQGTYEQYF.